This T cell receptor beta chain was recorded in a study of T cell responses to AZD1222 COVID-19 vaccine. The repertoire was sequenced with immunoSEQ multiplex PCR; TCRdb's copy has only in-frame clones and lacks some. This table holds 130,000 or so clones, about nine tenths found once. CDR1 is MNHEY and CDR2 is SVGAGI in the germline V gene. The CDR3 sequence is 14 residues long. V lost 4 bases, J lost 2 bases, and 12 bases lay in between. The sequence was obtained from an adult in good health. Here the sequenced sample was peripheral blood, taken on day 0 of AZD1222 vaccination. The chain combines TRBV6-5 with TRBJ2-7; D ambiguous. The CDR3 sequence: CASSSNMPTYEQYF. In DNA, the CDR3 is TGTGCCAGCAGTTCTAATATGCCTACCTACGAGCAGTACTTC.